Listed below are T cell receptor beta chains from one sample, sequenced in a study of blood T cell repertoires in COVID-19. Clones were read by immunoSEQ multiplex PCR, and TCRdb kept only the in-frame ones, dropping some. The sample includes about 140,000 clones, approximately 88% of them seen just once. What was sequenced was peripheral blood. The receptors were sampled from a man aged 55 to 69 with active or convalescent COVID-19. The CDR3 runs from the conserved cysteine through the conserved F or W. A D gene is named only where the DNA matches it firmly. Rows give clone size only sometimes, using once, few, many, or a class for an expanded clone.

TRBD1 | TRBJ2-1 | TRBV5-4 | . | CASSSLTGDNEQFF | TGTGCCAGCAGCTCCCTTACAGGGGACAATGAGCAGTTCTTC
TRBD2 | TRBJ2-7 | TRBV14 | . | CASSQGISGIREQYF | TGTGCCAGCAGCCAAGGTATTAGCGGGATACGCGAGCAGTACTTC
. | TRBJ2-3 | TRBV19 | . | CASSLGQNTDTQYF | TGTGCCAGTAGTCTAGGACAGAACACAGATACGCAGTATTTT
. | TRBJ2-1 | TRBV6-5 | . | CASSSLWSSYNEQFF | TGTGCCAGCAGTTCACTTTGGAGCTCCTACAATGAGCAGTTCTTC
TRBD2 | TRBJ2-5 | TRBV18 | . | CASSPGLDETQYF | TGTGCCAGCTCACCGGGACTAGATGAGACCCAGTACTTC
. | TRBJ2-7 | TRBV5-1 | . | CASSFQVGNYEQYF | TGCGCCAGCAGCTTTCAGGTTGGTAATTACGAGCAGTACTTC
. | TRBJ1-1 | TRBV10-3 | once | CAISGGDTNTEAFF | TGTGCCATCAGTGGAGGAGATACGAACACTGAAGCTTTCTTT
TRBD2 | TRBJ2-5 | TRBV11-2 | once | CASSLGLARETQYF | TGTGCCAGCAGCCTCGGACTAGCGAGAGAGACCCAGTACTTC
. | TRBJ2-1 | TRBV11-3 | . | CASSYRVSAPYNEQFF | TGTGCCAGCAGTTACAGGGTATCAGCACCCTACAATGAGCAGTTCTTC
. | TRBJ1-4 | TRBV7-2 | . | CASSSDGEKLFF | TGTGCCAGCAGCTCCGACGGGGAAAAACTGTTTTTT
. | TRBJ1-5 | TRBV6-6 | few | CASNHPFTGYGQPQHF | TGTGCCAGCAACCATCCCTTTACAGGGTACGGGCAGCCCCAGCATTTT
TRBD2 | TRBJ2-1 | TRBV6-5 | . | CASTLTSGAYNEQFF | TGTGCCAGCACCCTCACTAGCGGGGCCTACAATGAGCAGTTCTTC
TRBD2 | TRBJ2-3 | TRBV24-1 | once | CATSDRGSGSVTDTQYF | TGTGCCACCAGTGATAGAGGCAGCGGGAGTGTTACAGATACGCAGTATTTT
TRBD1 | TRBJ2-7 | TRBV30 | . | CAWTSGTGKHEQYF | TGTGCCTGGACCTCCGGGACAGGAAAACACGAGCAGTACTTC
TRBD2 | TRBJ2-1 | TRBV28 | once | CASSFSGFSYNEQFF | TGTGCCAGCAGTTTTAGCGGGTTTTCCTACAATGAGCAGTTCTTC
TRBD2 | TRBJ2-2 | TRBV6-4 | . | CASRETSGRTNTGELFF | TGTGCCAGCAGAGAGACTAGCGGGAGGACTAACACCGGGGAGCTGTTTTTT
TRBD1 | TRBJ2-6 | TRBV24-1 | . | CATSDMTGSGANVLTF | TGTGCCACCAGTGATATGACAGGGTCTGGGGCCAACGTCCTGACTTTC
. | TRBJ2-1 | TRBV11-2 | . | CASSLTPRGEQFF | TGTGCCAGCAGCTTAACCCCCAGGGGTGAGCAGTTCTTC
. | TRBJ2-5 | TRBV24-1 | . | CATSDPADKQETQYF | TGTGCCACCAGTGATCCCGCGGACAAGCAAGAGACCCAGTACTTC
. | TRBJ2-1 | TRBV24-1 | . | CATSDLRQGNNEQFF | TGTGCCACCAGTGATTTGCGTCAGGGTAACAATGAGCAGTTCTTC
. | TRBJ1-6 | TRBV15 | . | CATSRVRNSPLHF | TGTGCCACCAGCAGAGTGAGGAATTCACCCCTCCACTTT
. | TRBJ1-6 | TRBV28 | few | CASSLGVSPLHF | TGTGCCAGCAGTCTAGGGGTTTCACCCCTCCACTTT
TRBD2 | TRBJ2-7 | TRBV7-2 | . | CASSLATSGTTYEQYF | TGTGCCAGCAGCTTAGCGACTAGCGGGACCACCTACGAGCAGTACTTC
. | TRBJ2-1 | TRBV25-1 | . | CASSLDELRDSQYNEQFF | TGTGCCAGCAGTCTCGATGAACTCCGGGACTCCCAATACAATGAGCAGTTCTTC
TRBD2 | TRBJ2-1 | TRBV7-9 | . | CASGLAGGDEQFF | TGTGCCAGCGGACTAGCGGGAGGGGATGAGCAGTTCTTC
. | TRBJ2-1 | TRBV24-1 | . | CATSDGTGKVPYNEQFF | TGTGCCACCAGTGACGGAACAGGGAAAGTGCCCTACAATGAGCAGTTCTTC
. | TRBJ1-4 | TRBV28 | . | CASRGAGSYEKLFF | TGTGCCAGTCGGGGGGCAGGGAGCTATGAAAAACTGTTTTTT
TRBD1 | TRBJ2-7 | TRBV15 | once | CATSKIKGGRYEQYF | TGTGCCACCAGCAAAATAAAAGGGGGCCGCTACGAGCAGTACTTC
TRBD1 | TRBJ1-1 | TRBV27 | . | CASSSQGGAFF | TGTGCCAGCAGTTCGCAGGGGGGAGCTTTCTTT
. | TRBJ2-7 | TRBV29-1 | . | CSVASSYEQYF | TGCAGCGTTGCTAGCTCCTACGAGCAGTACTTC
. | TRBJ2-5 | TRBV6-2/TRBV6-3 | . | CASIPLMSGERETQYF | TGTGCCAGCATCCCCCTAATGTCAGGGGAAAGGGAGACCCAGTACTTC
TRBD2 | TRBJ2-3 | TRBV7-3 | . | CASSAPETSAQYF | TGTGCCAGCAGTGCCCCTGAGACTAGCGCGCAGTATTTT
TRBD1 | TRBJ1-6 | TRBV28 | once | CASRAADRGNSPLHF | TGTGCCAGCAGGGCGGCTGACAGGGGTAATTCACCCCTCCACTTT
TRBD1 | TRBJ2-7 | TRBV18 | . | CASSQNGQGAGRTAYEQYF | TGTGCCAGCTCACAAAACGGACAGGGGGCAGGGCGGACCGCCTACGAGCAGTACTTC
. | TRBJ1-2 | TRBV28 | . | CASSIPTGGYTF | TGTGCCAGCAGTATCCCCACCGGTGGCTACACCTTC
. | TRBJ2-3 | TRBV6-2/TRBV6-3 | . | CASSRASGTDTQYF | TGTGCCAGCAGTCGGGCAAGCGGGACAGATACGCAGTATTTT
TRBD1 | TRBJ2-7 | TRBV15 | . | CATSREWTGGYEQYF | TGTGCCACCAGCAGAGAGTGGACAGGGGGCTACGAGCAGTACTTC
. | TRBJ2-7 | TRBV7-9 | few | CASSLPGYYEQYF | TGTGCCAGCAGCTTACCGGGTTACTACGAGCAGTACTTC
. | TRBJ2-2 | TRBV15 | once | CATSREAGHTTGELFF | TGTGCCACCAGCAGAGAGGCAGGGCATACCACCGGGGAGCTGTTTTTT